Below, 27 T cell receptor beta chains from the same sample are listed, as sequenced in a study of post-analysis software for immune sequencing data. Findings and limits, study-wide: The study found TRBV5-6, TRBV5-1 and TRBV20-1 among roughly 5 TRBV segments more frequent in patients than controls.

cDNA libraries of TCR beta carried unique molecular identifiers. One entry per CDR3 protein results from TCRdb running MiXCR on the PCR reads. The sample has about half a million distinct CDR3 sequences, 30% to 40% seen once. These receptors have no identified antigens. Sequencing was carried out using blood. These receptors originate from a girl younger than 18 with multiple sclerosis.

The chain employs TRBV28 and TRBJ2-1; D is possibly TRBD1 or TRBD2 (5 bases each). Germline loops: CDR1 MDHEN, CDR2 SYDVKM. The V and J ends lost 8 bases and 10 bases respectively, with 15 bases between them. This CDR3 has 12 residues. CDR3 sequence: CASLRGGQEQFF. The CDR3 DNA follows: TGTGCCAGCCTACGGGGCGGTCAAGAGCAGTTCTTC.

CDR3 amino acids: CASSLEGAGANVLTF. DNA for the CDR3: TGTGCCAGCAGCTTAGAGGGGGCTGGGGCCAACGTCCTGACTTTC. The rearrangement joins TRBV7-9 to TRBJ2-6; tentative D call: TRBD1 (6 bases). Trimming removed 1 base at V and 2 bases at J, with 6 bases between. Germline CDR1 reads SEHNR; CDR2 reads FQNEAQ (reference sequence). CDR3 length: 15 amino acids. The entire variable domain, with the rest obtained from reference TRBV7-9 and TRBJ2-6, is as follows: DTGVSQNPRHKITKRGQNVTFRCDPISEHNRLYWYRQTLGQGPEFLTYFQNEAQLEKSRLLSDRFSAERPKGSFSTLEIQRTEQGDSAMYLCASSLEGAGANVLTFGAGSRLTVL.

The chain recombines TRBV12-5 with TRBJ2-3; the D is unclear. CDR3 size: 12 residues. Per the germline V gene, CDR1 is LGHNT and CDR2 is FRNRAP. Trimming pared 7 bases from V and 4 bases from J, leaving 9 bases between. The CDR3 nucleotides are TGTGCTAGTGCGGAATGGGCAGATACGCAGTATTTT. Residues: CASAEWADTQYF.

V usage is TRBV19 and J usage is TRBJ2-3; TRBD1 might be the D (5 bases). Germline CDR1 and CDR2: LNHDA and SQIVND (reference sequence). This CDR3 is 14 amino acids long. Deletions cut 9 bases from V and 0 bases from J, with 13 bases between. The CDR3 region is CASGTGPSTDTQYF. CDR3 sequence (DNA): TGTGCCAGCGGCACAGGTCCTAGCACAGATACGCAGTATTTT.

This clonotype was recorded once. The gene calls are TRBV18 and TRBJ2-7; 10 bases line up with TRBD1. The length of the CDR3 is 15 residues. Germline V gene data show CDR1 as KGHSH and CDR2 as LQKENI. Germline trimming cut 3 bases from V and 3 bases from J; bases unmatched to any gene: 5. CDR3 DNA sequence: TGTGCCAGCTCACCCGGGACAGGGGCAATCTACGAGCAGTACTTC. Encoded protein: CASSPGTGAIYEQYF.

This clonotype turned up a few times. This chain joins TRBV18 and TRBJ2-1; D might be TRBD2 (5 bases). V dropped 4 bases and J dropped 8 bases, with 12 bases sitting between them. The CDR3 totals 13 residues. Germline CDR1 reads KGHSH; CDR2 reads LQKENI. The CDR3 is CASSQTSFDEQFF. The CDR3 bases are TGTGCCAGCTCACAAACTAGTTTCGATGAGCAGTTCTTC.

The chain uses TRBV29-1 and TRBJ2-7; no clear D gene. From germline, CDR1 is SQVTM and CDR2 ANQGSEA. Trimming left V 2 bases short and J 3 bases short, with 8 bases between. This CDR3 is 12 amino acids long. CDR3 nucleotides: TGCAGCGTTGAAAGTTATAGCTACGAGCAGTACTTC. Amino acid sequence: CSVESYSYEQYF.

The V call is TRBV7-9, the J call TRBJ2-3; D unresolved. CDR3 length equals 15 residues. CDR1 and CDR2 from the germline V gene are SEHNR and FQNEAQ (reference sequence). Trimming shortened V by 7 bases and J by 2 bases, and 16 bases separated the two germline ends. The CDR3 loop is CASTPRPGFTDTQYF. In nucleotides, the CDR3 is TGTGCCAGCACCCCGCGGCCAGGTTTCACAGATACGCAGTATTTT. The whole variable domain, filled in from reference TRBV7-9 and TRBJ2-3, reads DTGVSQNPRHKITKRGQNVTFRCDPISEHNRLYWYRQTLGQGPEFLTYFQNEAQLEKSRLLSDRFSAERPKGSFSTLEIQRTEQGDSAMYLCASTPRPGFTDTQYFGPGTRLTVL.

This chain joins TRBV6-5 and TRBJ2-2; TRBD1 agrees at 9 bases. V was clipped by 2 bases and J by 6 bases; unmatched bases: 16. CDR3 length: 19 amino acids. Germline assignment: CDR1 MNHEY and CDR2 SVGAGI. The DNA for the CDR3 is TGTGCCAGCAGTTACCTTTCTCCGGAGCCGGGACAGGGCTCCGGGGAGCTGTTTTTT. Amino acids: CASSYLSPEPGQGSGELFF.

This clonotype came up a few times. V is TRBV6-1 and J is TRBJ2-5; D is tentatively TRBD1 or TRBD2 (5 bases each). V dropped 5 bases and J dropped 3 bases, with 22 bases sitting between them. The CDR3 runs 17 residues. Germline V gives CDR1 MNHNS, CDR2 SASEGT. The CDR3 spells CASSSPWDGRWEETQYF. CDR3 in DNA: TGTGCCAGCAGTAGCCCCTGGGACGGCCGATGGGAAGAGACCCAGTACTTC.

To note about this clonotype: This may come from a read error, since a much larger clone is one base off. The chain employs TRBV10-3 and TRBJ2-1; 8 positions agree with TRBD2. The V gene end was trimmed by 3 bases and the J gene end by 2 bases; junction bases not matched to a gene: 12. Germline loops: CDR1 ENHRY, CDR2 SYGVKD. This CDR3 is built from 18 residues. The CDR3 protein is CAISDSPTGGGPYNEQFF. CDR3 nucleotide sequence: TGTGCCATCAGTGATAGTCCCACCGGCGGGGGGCCCTACAATGAGCAGTTCTTC.

The chain has TRBV29-1 and TRBJ2-7; TRBD1 matches at 8 bases. This CDR3 region has 14 residues. V lost 4 bases to trimming and J lost 1 base; unmatched junction nucleotides: 6. Per germline, CDR1 SQVTM and CDR2 ANQGSEA. The CDR3 reads CSVVNRDRSYEQYF. The DNA for the CDR3 is TGCAGCGTTGTTAACCGGGACAGGTCCTACGAGCAGTACTTC.

This clonotype was counted between two and nine times. The germline gene is not matched at one end of the junction; a read error may be the cause. The genes are TRBV5-1 and TRBJ2-7; 9 bases match TRBD2. The germline gives CDR1 SGHRS, CDR2 YFSETQ. The CDR3 extends over 15 amino acids. Here the CDR3 DNA reads TGCGCCGGCAGCCAGACTAGCGGCCAACCCTACGAGCAGTACTTC. The encoded protein is CAGSQTSGQPYEQYF.

Written as DNA, the CDR3 is TGTGCCAGCAGCCAAGCCGGGTTGGATCAGCCCCAGCATTTT. Encoded protein: CASSQAGLDQPQHF. This chain joins TRBV3-1 and TRBJ1-5; D remains unclear. Per germline, CDR1 LGHDT and CDR2 YNNKEL (reference sequence). The CDR3 contains 14 residues. V lost 1 base and J lost 5, with 9 bases in between.

This clonotype was detected many times. The chain is built from TRBV5-6 and TRBJ2-1; D call uncertain. V was clipped by 2 bases and J by 9 bases, with 6 bases between them. The germline gives CDR1 SGHDT, CDR2 YYEEEE. CDR3 size: 11 residues. The CDR3 nucleotides are TGTGCCAGCAGCTTAGAAGGTGAGCAGTTCTTC. This codes for CASSLEGEQFF.

The gene calls are TRBV7-2 and TRBJ2-3, with no clear D. Per germline, CDR1 SGHTA and CDR2 FQGNSA. V lost 1 base to trimming and J lost 4 bases, with 6 bases between them. The CDR3 totals 13 residues. CDR3 nucleotides: TGTGCCAGCAGCTTAGTGGCAGCAGATACGCAGTATTTT. Translation: CASSLVAADTQYF.

V gene TRBV20-1 combines with J gene TRBJ2-7; D could derive from TRBD1 or TRBD2 (5 bases each). The CDR3 is 15 residues long. The V gene's germline CDR1 is DFQATT and CDR2 SNEGSKA (reference sequence). Trimming took off 0 bases at V and 5 bases at J, with 17 bases between the two ends. CDR3 DNA sequence: TGCAGTGCTAGAGAAGTGGGACGCCTCTCGGACGAGCAGTACTTC. Protein sequence: CSAREVGRLSDEQYF.

This sequence joins TRBV29-1 and TRBJ1-1; D call uncertain. Germline-derived CDR1 and CDR2 are SQVTM and ANQGSEA. V lost 4 bases and J lost 6, with 9 bases in between. The CDR3 consists of 11 residues. The CDR3 loop is CSVAEVPEAFF. As DNA, the CDR3 is TGCAGCGTTGCGGAAGTCCCTGAAGCTTTCTTT. Full variable domain (rest looked up from reference TRBV29-1 and TRBJ1-1): SAVISQKPSRDICQRGTSLTIQCQVDSQVTMMFWYRQQPGQSLTLIATANQGSEATYESGFVIDKFPISRPNLTFSTLTVSNMSPEDSSIYLCSVAEVPEAFFGQGTRLTVV.

This clonotype has a single count. The chain is built from TRBV20-1 and TRBJ1-1; 9 bases are shared with TRBD1. With 5 bases clipped from V and 0 bases from J, the junction kept 4 bases outside the gene matches. The germline V gene encodes CDR1 DFQATT and CDR2 SNEGSKA (reference sequence). The CDR3 is 14 amino acids. The CDR3, as DNA: TGCAGTGCTGCCCGGGACAGGGTGAACACTGAAGCTTTCTTT. This translates into CSAARDRVNTEAFF.

This chain connects TRBV20-1 to TRBJ2-1; D unclear. Germline V gene data show CDR1 as DFQATT and CDR2 as SNEGSKA (reference sequence). Deletions cut 7 bases from V and 3 bases from J, with 10 bases between. The CDR3 spans 12 residues. In DNA, the CDR3 is TGCAGTGTACCGACCGACTACAATGAGCAGTTCTTC. Encoded protein: CSVPTDYNEQFF.

The chain employs TRBV10-3 and TRBJ2-5, with 11 positions matching TRBD2. This CDR3 region has 15 residues. The junction had 6 bases not matched to a gene; V was cut back by 3 bases and J by 6 bases. In germline, CDR1 is ENHRY, CDR2 SYGVKD. CDR3 amino acids: CAISDGSGGGKTQYF. Written as DNA, the CDR3 is TGTGCCATCAGTGACGGTAGCGGGGGGGGAAAGACCCAGTACTTC.

The rearrangement joins TRBV6-1 to TRBJ1-5, with a possible D match to TRBD1 (5 bases). CDR1 is MNHNS and CDR2 is SASEGT in the germline V gene. This CDR3 is built from 15 residues. Trimming took 2 bases from V and 1 from J, leaving 9 bases between them. CDR3 residues: CASSELGGSNQPQHF. CDR3 nucleotides: TGTGCCAGCAGTGAATTGGGGGGAAGCAATCAGCCCCAGCATTTT.

V gene TRBV20-1 combines with J gene TRBJ2-1; 9 bases agree with TRBD1. Germline V CDR1 and CDR2: DFQATT, SNEGSKA (reference sequence). V lost 6 bases to trimming and J lost 2 bases; unmatched junction nucleotides: 8. The CDR3 sequence is 15 residues long. CDR3 coding DNA: TGCAGTGCGAACCGGGACAGGGCCGCCTACAATGAGCAGTTCTTC. This gives the protein CSANRDRAAYNEQFF.

This chain links TRBV20-1 with TRBJ2-3, with 9 bases lining up with TRBD1. The CDR3 is made up of 14 amino acids. Germline V lookup: CDR1 DFQATT, CDR2 SNEGSKA (reference sequence). Germline trimming cut 3 bases from V and 2 bases from J; bases unmatched to any gene: 3. DNA of the CDR3: TGCAGTGCTAGTGGGACAGGGTACACAGATACGCAGTATTTT. As protein: CSASGTGYTDTQYF.

This clonotype was detected only a few times. The V gene is TRBV5-1, the J gene TRBJ2-7; TRBD1 is a possible D gene (6 bases). Judging by the DNA end, TRBJ2-4 fits better; the J call may be wrong. Germline assignment: CDR1 SGHRS and CDR2 YFSETQ. The CDR3 runs to 14 residues. CDR3: CASAQDSIENIQYF. The CDR3 region has the DNA TGCGCCAGCGCACAGGACAGTATTGAAAACATTCAGTACTTC.

V is TRBV27 and J is TRBJ2-4; 14 nucleotides line up with TRBD2. CDR3 length: 17 residues. The ends lost 8 bases at V and 8 bases at J; junction bases unmatched: 14. Germline V CDR1 and CDR2: MNHEY, SMNVEV (reference sequence). The CDR3 reads CASLPAGTSGGEDIQYF. CDR3 DNA: TGTGCCAGCTTACCAGCCGGGACTAGCGGGGGTGAGGACATTCAGTACTTC.

The chain employs TRBV4-1 and TRBJ2-5; a weak D match, TRBD2 (6 bases). Per the germline V gene, CDR1 is MGHRA and CDR2 is YSYEKL. CDR3 length: 16 residues. Trimming shortened V by 0 bases and J by 7 bases, and 18 bases separated the two germline ends. In DNA form, the CDR3 reads TGCGCCAGCAGCCAAGATCCAGCGGGTCGGGGCCCGACCCAGTACTTC. Translation: CASSQDPAGRGPTQYF.